This record concerns one T cell receptor beta chain sequence. This could be a read error, since a much larger clone is one nucleotide away. The second PCR ran about 6 to 12 cycles with a sample-barcoded 5' primer and J-beta primers. TCRdb called the 5' RACE reads again in MiXCR, with one record for every CDR3 protein. In the table there are 800,000 or so distinct CDR3 sequences, about 46% of which are singletons. This entry comes from a study of blood T cells in healthy people across ages. Study overall: Template switching caught about one barcoded beta molecule for each two T cells.

Germline values: CDR1 KGHSH, CDR2 LQKENI. The CDR3 covers 13 residues. Each donor's blood draw was roughly 10 milliliters of peripheral blood. The sample consisted of blood. This rearrangement joins TRBV18 to TRBJ2-1; D gene unclear. This TCR came from an elderly man in good health. The chain's CDR3 is CASSPGQANVQFF. The CDR3 region has the DNA TGTGCCAGCTCACCAGGGCAGGCAAATGTGCAGTTCTTC.